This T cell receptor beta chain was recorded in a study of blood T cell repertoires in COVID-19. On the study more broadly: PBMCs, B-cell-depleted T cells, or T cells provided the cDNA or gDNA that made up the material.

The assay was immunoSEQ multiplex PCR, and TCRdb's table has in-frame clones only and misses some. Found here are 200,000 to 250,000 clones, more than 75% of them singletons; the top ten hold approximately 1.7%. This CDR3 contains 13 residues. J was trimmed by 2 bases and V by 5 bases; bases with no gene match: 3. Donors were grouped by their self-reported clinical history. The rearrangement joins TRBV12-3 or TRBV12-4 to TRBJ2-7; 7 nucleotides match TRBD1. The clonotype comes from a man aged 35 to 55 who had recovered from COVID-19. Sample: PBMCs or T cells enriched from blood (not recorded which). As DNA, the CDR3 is TGTGCCAGCAGTGGGACAGTTGCCTACGAGCAGTACTTC. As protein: CASSGTVAYEQYF.